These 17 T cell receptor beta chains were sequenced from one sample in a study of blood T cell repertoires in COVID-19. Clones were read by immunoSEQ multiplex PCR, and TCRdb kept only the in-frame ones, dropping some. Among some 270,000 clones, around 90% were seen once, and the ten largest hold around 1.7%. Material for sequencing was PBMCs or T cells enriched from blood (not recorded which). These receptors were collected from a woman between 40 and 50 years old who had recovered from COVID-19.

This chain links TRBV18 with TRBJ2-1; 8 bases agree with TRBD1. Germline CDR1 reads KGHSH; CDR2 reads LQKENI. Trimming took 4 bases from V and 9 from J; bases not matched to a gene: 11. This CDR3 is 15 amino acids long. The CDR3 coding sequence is TGTGCCAGCTCACACTTGGGACAGGCCTCAAGTGAGCAGTTCTTC. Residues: CASSHLGQASSEQFF.

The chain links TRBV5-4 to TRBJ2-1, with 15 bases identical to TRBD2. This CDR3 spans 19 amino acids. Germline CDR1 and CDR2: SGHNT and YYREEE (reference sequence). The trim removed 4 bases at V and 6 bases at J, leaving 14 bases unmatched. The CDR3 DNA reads TGTGCCAGCAGCCGCGCTGGGGGACTAGCGGGGGGTTTGCCCAATGAGCAGTTCTTC. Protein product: CASSRAGGLAGGLPNEQFF.

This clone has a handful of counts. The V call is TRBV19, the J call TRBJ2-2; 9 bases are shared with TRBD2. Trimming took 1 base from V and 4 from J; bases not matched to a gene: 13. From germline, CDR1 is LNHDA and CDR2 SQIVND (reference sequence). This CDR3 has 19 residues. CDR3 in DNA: TGTGCCAGTAGTATAGGGGACCGAAGGCTAGCGGGGAGCACCGGGGAGCTGTTTTTT. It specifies CASSIGDRRLAGSTGELFF. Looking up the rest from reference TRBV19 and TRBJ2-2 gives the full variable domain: DGGITQSPKYLFRKEGQNVTLSCEQNLNHDAMYWYRQDPGQGLRLIYYSQIVNDFQKGDIAEGYSVSREKKESFPLTVTSAQKNPTAFYLCASSIGDRRLAGSTGELFFGEGSRLTVL.

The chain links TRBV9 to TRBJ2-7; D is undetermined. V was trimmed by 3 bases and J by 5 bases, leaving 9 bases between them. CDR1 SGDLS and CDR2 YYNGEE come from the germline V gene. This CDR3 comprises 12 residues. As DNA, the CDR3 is TGTGCCAGCAGCGACCGACAAAACGAGCAGTACTTC. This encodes CASSDRQNEQYF.

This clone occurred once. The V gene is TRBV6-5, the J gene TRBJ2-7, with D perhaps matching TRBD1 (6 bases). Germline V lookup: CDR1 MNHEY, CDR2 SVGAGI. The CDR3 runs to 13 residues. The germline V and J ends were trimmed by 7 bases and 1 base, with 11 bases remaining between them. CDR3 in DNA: TGTGCCAGCAATAGGGACACATCCTACGAGCAGTACTTC. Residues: CASNRDTSYEQYF.

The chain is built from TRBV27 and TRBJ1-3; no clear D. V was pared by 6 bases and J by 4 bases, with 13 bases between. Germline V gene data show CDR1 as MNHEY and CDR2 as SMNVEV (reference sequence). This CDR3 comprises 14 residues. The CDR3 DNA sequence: TGTGCCAGCAGCCTAACGGGAGTCGGAAACACCATATATTTT. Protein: CASSLTGVGNTIYF.

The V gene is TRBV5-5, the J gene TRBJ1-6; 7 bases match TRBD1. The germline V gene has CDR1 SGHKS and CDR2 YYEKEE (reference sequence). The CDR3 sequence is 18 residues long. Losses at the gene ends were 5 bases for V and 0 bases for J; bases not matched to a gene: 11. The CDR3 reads CASSLEGGLSSYNSPLHF. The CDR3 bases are TGTGCCAGCAGTTTAGAAGGGGGCCTGAGCTCCTATAATTCACCCCTCCACTTT.

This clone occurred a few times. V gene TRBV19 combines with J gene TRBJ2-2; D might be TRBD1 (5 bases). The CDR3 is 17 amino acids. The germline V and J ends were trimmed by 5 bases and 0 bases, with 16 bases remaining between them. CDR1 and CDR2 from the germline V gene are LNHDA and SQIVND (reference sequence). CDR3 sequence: CASSLRQLLANTGELFF. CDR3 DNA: TGTGCCAGTAGTCTCCGACAGCTTCTCGCGAACACCGGGGAGCTGTTTTTT.

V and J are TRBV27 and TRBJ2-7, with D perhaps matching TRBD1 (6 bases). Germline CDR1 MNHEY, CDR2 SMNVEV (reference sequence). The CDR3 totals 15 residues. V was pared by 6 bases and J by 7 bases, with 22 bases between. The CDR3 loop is CASSPITGYTGEQYF. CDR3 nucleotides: TGTGCCAGCAGCCCCATCACAGGGTATACAGGAGAGCAGTACTTC.

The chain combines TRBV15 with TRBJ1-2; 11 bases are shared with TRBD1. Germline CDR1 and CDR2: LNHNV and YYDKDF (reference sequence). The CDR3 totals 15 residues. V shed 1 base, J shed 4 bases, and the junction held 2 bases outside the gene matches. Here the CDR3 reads CATSRGTGGGYGYTF. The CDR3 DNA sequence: TGTGCCACCAGCAGAGGGACAGGGGGCGGCTATGGCTACACCTTC.

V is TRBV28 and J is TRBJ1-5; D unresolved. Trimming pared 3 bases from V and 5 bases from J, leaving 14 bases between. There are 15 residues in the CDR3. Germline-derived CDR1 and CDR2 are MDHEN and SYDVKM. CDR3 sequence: CASSFLGSGYQPQHF. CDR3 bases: TGTGCCAGCAGTTTTTTAGGTTCAGGATATCAGCCCCAGCATTTT.

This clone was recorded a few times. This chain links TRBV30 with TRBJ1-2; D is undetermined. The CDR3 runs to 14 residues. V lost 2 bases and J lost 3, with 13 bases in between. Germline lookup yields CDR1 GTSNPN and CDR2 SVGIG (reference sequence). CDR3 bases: TGTGCCTGGAGTTTTCTGGGAGCCCACTATGGCTACACCTTC. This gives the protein CAWSFLGAHYGYTF. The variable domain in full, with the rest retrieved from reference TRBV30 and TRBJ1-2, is SQTIHQWPATLVQPVGSPLSLECTVEGTSNPNLYWYRQAAGRGLQLLFYSVGIGQISSEVPQNLSASRPQDRQFILSSKKLLLSDSGFYLCAWSFLGAHYGYTFGSGTRLTVV.

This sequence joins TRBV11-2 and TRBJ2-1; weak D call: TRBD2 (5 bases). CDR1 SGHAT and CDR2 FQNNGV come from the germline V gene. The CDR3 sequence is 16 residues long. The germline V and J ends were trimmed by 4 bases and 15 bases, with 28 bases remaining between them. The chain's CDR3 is CASSSPLLGLSVGWFF. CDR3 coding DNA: TGTGCCAGCAGCTCCCCCCTCCTTGGACTGTCGGTAGGGTGGTTCTTC.

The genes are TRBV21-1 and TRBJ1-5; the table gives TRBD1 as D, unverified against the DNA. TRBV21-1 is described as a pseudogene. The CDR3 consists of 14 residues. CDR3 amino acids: CASSARVSDRPQHF. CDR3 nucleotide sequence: TGTGCCAGCAGCGCCAGGGTCTCAGATCGACCCCAGCATTTT.

This CDR3 reads CASSPIQGKPQHF. CDR3 nucleotide sequence: TGTGCCAGCTCACCTATACAGGGAAAGCCCCAGCATTTT. The chain employs TRBV18 and TRBJ1-5; D perhaps matches TRBD1 (6 bases). Germline-derived CDR1 and CDR2 are KGHSH and LQKENI. The CDR3 has 13 residues. Trimming removed 3 bases at V and 8 bases at J, with 11 bases between.

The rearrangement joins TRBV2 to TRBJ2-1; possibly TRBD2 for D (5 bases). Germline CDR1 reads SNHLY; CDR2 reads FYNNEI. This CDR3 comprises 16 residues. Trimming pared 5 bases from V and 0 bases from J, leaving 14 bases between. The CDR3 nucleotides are TGTGCCAGCAGTACCGAGCTGAGCGGCTCCTACAATGAGCAGTTCTTC. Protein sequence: CASSTELSGSYNEQFF.

CDR3 region: CASSPLAGGGNEQFF. CDR3 nucleotides: TGCGCCAGCAGCCCCCTAGCGGGAGGGGGCAATGAGCAGTTCTTC. The V gene is TRBV4-1, the J gene TRBJ2-1, with 12 bases fitting TRBD2. This CDR3 contains 15 residues. J lost 6 bases, V lost 4 bases, and 4 bases had no gene match. Germline CDR1 and CDR2: MGHRA and YSYEKL.